A selection of T cell receptor beta chains follows, all from one sample in a study of control samples from healthy donors and cancer patients. Assay: immunoSEQ multiplex PCR; the TCRdb copy retains only in-frame clones and omits some. The table records 35,000 to 55,000 clones, around 93% of them present only once. Specimen: PBMCs. Source of these receptors: a woman aged 40-49 years with head and neck cancer. Both conserved end residues are part of each CDR3. A D gene is named only where the DNA matches it firmly. The listing skips clone size in some rows; elsewhere it reads once, few, many or a size class.

j_gene	d_gene	v_gene	abundance	CDR3aa	CDR3nt
TRBJ1-1	TRBD1	TRBV5-6	once	CASSGTDRGAFEAFF	TGTGCCAGCAGCGGAACGGACAGGGGCGCGTTTGAAGCTTTCTTT
TRBJ1-2	TRBD1	TRBV11-2	NA	CASSSTRQGPYGYTF	TGTGCCAGCAGCTCTACCCGACAGGGGCCCTATGGCTACACCTTC
TRBJ1-2	NA	TRBV6-5	NA	CASSYSVGGGNDGYTF	TGTGCCAGCAGTTACTCGGTCGGGGGCGGTAACGATGGCTACACCTTC
TRBJ1-1	NA	TRBV7-2	NA	CASSLARGINTEAFF	TGTGCCAGCAGCTTAGCCAGGGGTATCAACACTGAAGCTTTCTTT
TRBJ1-2	NA	TRBV19	NA	CASSPRQGQNHRNYGYTF	TGTGCCAGTAGTCCCAGGCAGGGACAAAACCATCGTAACTATGGCTACACCTTC
TRBJ1-2	TRBD1	TRBV4-2	NA	CASSQAPGQGVGGYTF	TGTGCCAGCAGCCAAGCCCCAGGGCAGGGGGTCGGCGGCTACACCTTC
TRBJ2-7	TRBD1	TRBV5-1	NA	CASSLVRQGNEQYF	TGCGCCAGCAGCTTGGTGAGACAGGGAAACGAGCAGTACTTC
TRBJ2-4	NA	TRBV12-3/TRBV12-4	NA	CASSYGKTRIEYF	TGTGCCAGCAGTTACGGCAAAACGCGGATCGAGTACTTC
TRBJ1-3	NA	TRBV18	NA	CASSGGSGNTIYF	TGTGCCAGCTCAGGAGGGTCTGGAAACACCATATATTTT
TRBJ1-1	TRBD1	TRBV9	NA	CASSPQDRGGWDTEAFF	TGTGCCAGCAGCCCCCAGGACAGGGGCGGATGGGACACTGAAGCTTTCTTT
TRBJ2-5	NA	TRBV18	NA	CASSPTLQETQYF	TGTGCCAGCTCACCAACTCTACAAGAGACCCAGTACTTC
TRBJ2-7	NA	TRBV5-1	NA	CASSLARDYSYEQYF	TGCGCCAGCAGCTTGGCGCGAGACTACTCCTACGAGCAGTACTTC
TRBJ1-4	TRBD1	TRBV4-1	once	CASSQGTGDGEKLFF	TGCGCCAGCAGCCAAGGGACAGGGGATGGTGAAAAACTGTTTTTT
TRBJ1-3	NA	TRBV7-9	NA	CASSFEGEYGNTIYF	TGTGCCAGCAGCTTCGAGGGGGAGTATGGAAACACCATATATTTT
TRBJ2-5	TRBD1	TRBV15	NA	CATSRASGTGAETQYF	TGTGCCACCAGCAGAGCATCCGGGACAGGGGCGGAGACCCAGTACTTC
TRBJ1-2	NA	TRBV14	NA	CASSLTTAYYGYTF	TGTGCCAGCAGCCTCACGACTGCTTACTATGGCTACACCTTC
TRBJ2-2	NA	TRBV10-3	once	CAISEVQGGTGELFF	TGTGCCATCAGTGAGGTCCAGGGAGGCACCGGGGAGCTGTTTTTT
TRBJ1-5	TRBD1	TRBV4-2	NA	CASSQDEGGAEQPQHF	TGTGCCAGCAGCCAAGACGAAGGGGGCGCGGAACAGCCCCAGCATTTT
TRBJ2-2	NA	TRBV9	NA	CASSAQDTNTGELFF	TGTGCCAGCAGCGCCCAGGACACAAACACCGGGGAGCTGTTTTTT
TRBJ2-1	TRBD2	TRBV5-4	NA	CASSAGTNYNEQFF	TGTGCCAGCAGCGCCGGGACTAATTACAATGAGCAGTTCTTC
TRBJ1-6	NA	TRBV27	NA	CASSLRRDSPLHF	TGTGCCAGCAGTCTCAGGCGGGATTCACCCCTCCACTTT
TRBJ2-3	NA	TRBV14	NA	CASSPRLISTDTQYF	TGTGCCAGCAGCCCCCGACTGATCAGCACAGATACGCAGTATTTT
TRBJ2-7	NA	TRBV5-1	NA	CASSLGSVTYEQYF	TGCGCCAGCAGCTTGGGGTCGGTAACCTACGAGCAGTACTTC
TRBJ2-7	NA	TRBV3-1/TRBV3-2	NA	CASSRLVSEQYF	TGTGCCAGCAGCCGCTTGGTGAGCGAGCAGTACTTC
TRBJ2-7	TRBD2	TRBV5-4	NA	CASSSGLVNHEQYF	TGTGCCAGCAGCTCGGGACTAGTGAACCACGAGCAGTACTTC
TRBJ2-7	TRBD1	TRBV9	NA	CASSGGQGNYEQYF	TGTGCCAGCAGCGGGGGACAGGGGAACTACGAGCAGTACTTC
TRBJ2-7	NA	TRBV7-8	NA	CASKTTGSSYEQYF	TGTGCCAGCAAAACTACAGGGTCCTCCTACGAGCAGTACTTC
TRBJ2-2	NA	TRBV12-5	NA	CASGLPLPDRQNTGELFF	TGTGCTAGTGGTTTGCCTCTTCCCGACAGACAGAACACCGGGGAGCTGTTTTTT
TRBJ2-1	TRBD2	TRBV19	NA	CASSFGTSGGPSYNEQFF	TGTGCCAGTAGTTTCGGGACTAGCGGGGGCCCCTCCTACAATGAGCAGTTCTTC
TRBJ1-1	NA	TRBV5-1	NA	CASSLGNALVGGNTEAFF	TGCGCCAGCAGCTTGGGAAATGCCCTAGTGGGGGGGAACACTGAAGCTTTCTTT
TRBJ1-5	NA	TRBV6-5	NA	CASSPQLGQPQHF	TGTGCCAGCAGTCCCCAGTTGGGTCAGCCCCAGCATTTT
TRBJ2-2	NA	TRBV6-5	NA	CASSYSIFTGELFF	TGTGCCAGCAGTTACTCGATTTTTACCGGGGAGCTGTTTTTT
TRBJ1-2	TRBD1	TRBV30	NA	CAWKGQGSNYGYTF	TGTGCCTGGAAAGGACAGGGAAGTAACTATGGCTACACCTTC
TRBJ1-4	NA	TRBV27	medium-sized	CASRRAGTNEKLFF	TGTGCCAGCAGAAGGGCGGGGACTAATGAAAAACTGTTTTTT
TRBJ2-7	NA	TRBV7-2	NA	CASSLSGSGSSYEQYF	TGTGCCAGCAGCCTCTCGGGGAGTGGCAGCTCCTACGAGCAGTACTTC
TRBJ2-3	TRBD2	TRBV5-1	NA	CASSGGLAGTDTQYF	TGCGCCAGCAGCGGAGGACTAGCGGGCACAGATACGCAGTATTTT
TRBJ1-5	NA	TRBV2	NA	CASIRQGGVNQPQHF	TGTGCCAGCATTCGGCAGGGAGGGGTGAATCAGCCCCAGCATTTT
TRBJ2-1	TRBD2	TRBV7-9	NA	CASSLAGLAGGPGNEQFF	TGTGCCAGCAGCTTAGCGGGGCTAGCGGGGGGGCCAGGCAATGAGCAGTTCTTC
TRBJ1-4	NA	TRBV7-8	few	CASSPRDGTNEKLFF	TGTGCCAGCAGCCCACGGGACGGAACTAATGAAAAACTGTTTTTT
TRBJ1-3	NA	TRBV25-1	NA	CASSGDNSGNTIYF	TGTGCCAGCAGTGGGGACAACTCTGGAAACACCATATATTTT
TRBJ2-7	NA	TRBV30	once	CAWSPTGGARPYEQYF	TGTGCCTGGAGCCCTACGGGCGGCGCTAGGCCCTACGAGCAGTACTTC
TRBJ1-1	NA	TRBV7-9	NA	CASSLQGRNTEAFF	TGTGCCAGCAGCCTACAGGGACGGAACACTGAAGCTTTCTTT
TRBJ1-2	TRBD1	TRBV5-6	NA	CASSFVGGQGRGYTF	TGTGCCAGCAGCTTCGTCGGGGGACAGGGTAGGGGCTACACCTTC
TRBJ2-7	TRBD2	TRBV7-2	NA	CASSFLGLADTYEQYF	TGTGCCAGCAGCTTTTTGGGACTAGCGGACACCTACGAGCAGTACTTC
TRBJ1-2	TRBD1	TRBV2	NA	CASSESLSGGYYGYTF	TGTGCCAGCAGTGAGTCGCTGTCAGGGGGCTACTATGGCTACACCTTC
TRBJ2-5	NA	TRBV5-1	NA	CASSLAGTNGETQYF	TGCGCCAGCAGCTTGGCCGGGACGAACGGAGAGACCCAGTACTTC
TRBJ1-4	NA	TRBV4-1	NA	CASRGLEYEKLFF	TGCGCCAGCAGAGGGTTGGAGTATGAAAAACTGTTTTTT
TRBJ2-7	NA	TRBV3-1/TRBV3-2	NA	CASSLVGTSSRYEQYF	TGTGCCAGCAGCCTCGTCGGGACAAGCTCTCGGTACGAGCAGTACTTC
TRBJ2-3	NA	TRBV13	NA	CAGHRGNTDTQYF	TGTGCCGGCCATCGCGGGAACACAGATACGCAGTATTTT
TRBJ2-2	NA	TRBV7-9	NA	CASSPPGSGELFF	TGTGCCAGCAGCCCTCCCGGGTCCGGGGAGCTGTTTTTT
TRBJ2-1	NA	TRBV11-2	NA	CATDLGNEQFF	TGTGCCACCGACCTAGGTAATGAGCAGTTCTTC
TRBJ1-3	NA	TRBV27	NA	CASSLSGAGNTIYF	TGTGCCAGCAGTTTATCAGGGGCTGGAAACACCATATATTTT
TRBJ2-7	NA	TRBV6-6	NA	CASSYTRDGSYEQYF	TGTGCCAGCAGTTACACCCGGGACGGCTCCTACGAGCAGTACTTC
TRBJ1-2	NA	TRBV7-2	NA	CASSPVFYGYTF	TGTGCCAGCAGCCCCGTGTTTTATGGCTACACCTTC
TRBJ2-5	NA	TRBV7-8	NA	CASSLDIVKRGEETQYF	TGTGCCAGCAGCTTAGATATCGTCAAACGGGGCGAAGAGACCCAGTACTTC